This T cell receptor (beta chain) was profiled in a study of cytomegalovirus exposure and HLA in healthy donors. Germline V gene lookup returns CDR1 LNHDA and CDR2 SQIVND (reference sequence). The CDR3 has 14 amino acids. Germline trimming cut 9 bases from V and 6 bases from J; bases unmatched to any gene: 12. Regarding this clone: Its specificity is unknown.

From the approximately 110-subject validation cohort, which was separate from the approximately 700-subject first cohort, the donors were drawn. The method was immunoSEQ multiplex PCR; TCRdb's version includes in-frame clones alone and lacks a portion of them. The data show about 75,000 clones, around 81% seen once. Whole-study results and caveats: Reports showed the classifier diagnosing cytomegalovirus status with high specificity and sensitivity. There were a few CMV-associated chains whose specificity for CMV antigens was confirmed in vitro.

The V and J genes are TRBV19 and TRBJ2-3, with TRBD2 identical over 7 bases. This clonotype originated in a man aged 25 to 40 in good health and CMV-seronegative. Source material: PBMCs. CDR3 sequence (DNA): TGTGCCAGCCTCTCTAGCGGCTCGGGGGATACGCAGTATTTT. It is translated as CASLSSGSGDTQYF. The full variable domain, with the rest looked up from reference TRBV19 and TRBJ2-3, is DGGITQSPKYLFRKEGQNVTLSCEQNLNHDAMYWYRQDPGQGLRLIYYSQIVNDFQKGDIAEGYSVSREKKESFPLTVTSAQKNPTAFYLCASLSSGSGDTQYFGPGTRLTVL.